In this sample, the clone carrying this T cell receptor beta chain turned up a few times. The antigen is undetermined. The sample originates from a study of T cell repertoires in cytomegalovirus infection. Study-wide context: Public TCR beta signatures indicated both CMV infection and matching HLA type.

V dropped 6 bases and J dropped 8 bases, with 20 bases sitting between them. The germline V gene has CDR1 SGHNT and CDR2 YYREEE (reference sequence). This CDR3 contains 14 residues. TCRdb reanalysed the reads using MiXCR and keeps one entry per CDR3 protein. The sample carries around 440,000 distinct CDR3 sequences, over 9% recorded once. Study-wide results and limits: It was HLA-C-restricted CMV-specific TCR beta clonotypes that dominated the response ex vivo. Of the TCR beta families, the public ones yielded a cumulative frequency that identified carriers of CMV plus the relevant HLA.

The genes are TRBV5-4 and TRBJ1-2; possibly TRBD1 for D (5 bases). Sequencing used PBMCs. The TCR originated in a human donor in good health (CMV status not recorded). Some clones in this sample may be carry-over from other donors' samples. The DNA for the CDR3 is TGTGCCAGCACTCTAAGGATGGGGACTGGGGGCTACACCTTC. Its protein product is CASTLRMGTGGYTF.